This T cell receptor (beta chain) comes out of a study of T-cell memory formation after mild COVID-19. MiXCR was run by TCRdb on the 5' RACE reads, yielding one entry per CDR3 protein. The top ten hold around 2% of the sample, which has some 270,000 distinct CDR3 sequences, 15% seen once. Study observations and caveats: CD4+ bias marked clones expanding day 15 to 37, unlike balanced contracting clones.

As regards this clonotype: Its antigen is unidentified.

Germline V CDR1 and CDR2: KGHSH, LQKENI. The CDR3 extends over 17 amino acids. Unmatched junction bases numbered 8, after V lost 0 bases and J lost 1 base. This sequence joins TRBV18 and TRBJ1-1, with 7 bases matching TRBD1. Sequenced input: PBMCs or a T cell subset sorted from them (not recorded which). The source of this sequence is an adult woman who had mild COVID-19 (a few samples of this study predate the infection). Cell type and time point are not known. The DNA for the CDR3 is TGTGCCAGCTCACCACCAGGGGGCGCGAGGACGAACACTGAAGCTTTCTTT. It encodes CASSPPGGARTNTEAFF.